This TCR beta chain comes out of a study of CD8 T cells in Susac syndrome. Germline V gene sequence: CDR1 LGHDT, CDR2 YNNKEL (reference sequence). This CDR3 is built from 13 residues. V was cut by 4 bases and J by 6 bases, with 12 bases left in between. RNA, at about 0.45 to 1 ug, was reverse transcribed with random hexamers. Amplification of TCR beta CDR3 was carried out by immunoSEQ multiplex PCR, which covered 54 Vbeta and 13 Jbeta segments. One entry per CDR3 protein, called by TCRdb with MiXCR from the immunoSEQ multiplex PCR reads. Among a few hundred thousand distinct CDR3 sequences listed, about 95% were seen once. In its sample, this clonotype was seen once.

Sequenced input: CD4+ T cells from PBMCs. The clonotype was recovered from a human donor with multiple sclerosis. The V and J genes are TRBV3-1 and TRBJ1-2, with D possibly being TRBD1 (5 bases). This CDR3 is CASSLVPGDGYTF. In DNA form, the CDR3 reads TGTGCCAGCAGCCTCGTTCCGGGGGATGGCTACACCTTC. The full variable domain, completed using reference TRBV3-1 and TRBJ1-2, is DTAVSQTPKYLVTQMGNDKSIKCEQNLGHDTMYWYKQDSKKFLKIMFSYNNKELIINETVPNRFSPKSPDKAHLNLHINSLELGDSAVYFCASSLVPGDGYTFGSGTRLTVV.